Below are 7 T cell receptor beta chains sequenced from a single sample in a study of T-cell reconstitution after alpha-beta-depleted transplantation in children. Unique molecular identifiers were used to barcode this TCRbeta library. TCRdb ran MiXCR on the PCR reads and lists one entry per CDR3 protein. The sample lists over 200,000 distinct CDR3 sequences; roughly 9.1% were seen once. The source was PBMCs, mostly from graft donor cells, collected 360 days after TCRalphabeta/CD19-depleted stem cell transplant. These receptors came from a male patient aged 2-15 years who had a stem cell transplant for acute myeloid leukemia, so the T cells may come from the graft donor.

This clonotype was observed many times. This chain links TRBV20-1 with TRBJ2-1, with D tentatively TRBD1 or TRBD2 (6 bases each). This CDR3 contains 16 residues. Deletions cut 1 base from V and 4 bases from J, with 17 bases between. In germline, CDR1 is DFQATT, CDR2 SNEGSKA (reference sequence). This CDR3 reads CSARVGIGGKYNEQFF. For the CDR3, the DNA is TGCAGTGCTAGAGTGGGTATAGGGGGGAAATACAATGAGCAGTTCTTC.

This clonotype showed up just a few times. The genes are TRBV7-9 and TRBJ1-3, with D maybe TRBD1 (6 bases). The V and J ends lost 5 bases and 8 bases respectively, with 13 bases between them. Germline V lookup: CDR1 SEHNR, CDR2 FQNEAQ (reference sequence). This CDR3 is built from 13 residues. CDR3 DNA: TGTGCCAGCAGCCATACAGGGTTTGACACCATATATTTT. Translated, it gives CASSHTGFDTIYF.

The sample holds a few counts of this clonotype. This chain links TRBV7-9 with TRBJ1-4; D remains unclear. This CDR3 has 14 amino acids. V lost 3 bases and J lost 1, with 6 bases in between. Per germline, CDR1 SEHNR and CDR2 FQNEAQ (reference sequence). Here the CDR3 DNA reads TGTGCCAGCAGCTTGTCCAGAACTAATGAAAAACTGTTTTTT. Residues: CASSLSRTNEKLFF.

This chain's CDR3 is CASSEPTGLAVYNEQFF. DNA of the CDR3: TGTGCCAGCAGTGAACCGACCGGACTAGCGGTTTACAATGAGCAGTTCTTC. This chain uses TRBV25-1 with TRBJ2-1; 10 bases map to TRBD2. This CDR3 has 17 residues. The ends lost 2 bases at V and 4 bases at J; junction bases unmatched: 8. The V gene's germline CDR1 is MGHDK and CDR2 SYGVNS. Variable domain in full (rest from reference TRBV25-1 and TRBJ2-1): EADIYQTPRYLVIGTGKKITLECSQTMGHDKMYWYQQDPGMELHLIHYSYGVNSTEKGDLSSESTVSRIRTEHFPLTLESARPSHTSQYLCASSEPTGLAVYNEQFFGPGTRLTVL.

As for this clonotype: A single base separates this from a much larger clone, so it may be a read error. The chain is built from TRBV12-3 or TRBV12-4 and TRBJ2-1, with 9 bases identical to TRBD2. Losses at the gene ends were 7 bases for V and 5 bases for J; bases not matched to a gene: 15. There are 17 residues in the CDR3. In DNA form, the CDR3 reads TGTGCCAGCAATCAGCCCCCCCGGCTAGCGGGGAACAATGAGCAGTTCTTC. Translation: CASNQPPRLAGNNEQFF.

This clonotype showed up many times. CDR3 residues: CALPGGTPFGELFF. CDR3 DNA sequence: TGTGCCCTTCCCGGAGGGACACCATTCGGGGAGCTGTTTTTT. The V call is TRBV7-9, the J call TRBJ2-2; D may correspond to TRBD1 or TRBD2 (6 bases each). The CDR3 spans 14 residues. Per germline, CDR1 SEHNR and CDR2 FQNEAQ (reference sequence). Deletions cut 11 bases from V and 7 bases from J, with 20 bases between.

The chain recombines TRBV12-3 or TRBV12-4 with TRBJ2-5, with 11 bases identical to TRBD2. The CDR3 has 13 residues. The V and J ends lost 8 bases and 5 bases, in that order; junction bases with no gene match: 4. CDR3 sequence (DNA): TGTGCCAGCGGTAGCGGGAGGGTGGAGACCCAGTACTTC. Protein product: CASGSGRVETQYF.